This TCR beta chain emerged from a study of neurological immune-mediated disorders. Study overall: Secondary progressive cases numbered 3 among the roughly 34 multiple sclerosis patients, while the other 31 were relapsing-remitting.

General observations from the study: The greatest TCR clonal expansion occurred in HTLV-1-associated myelopathy and the least in multiple sclerosis, which fell below healthy controls.

2 million PBMCs stored at -80 C were the source of the unsorted libraries. Many counts were recorded for this clonotype. Its antigen is undetermined. The method for making cDNA was 5'RACE, and it used 10-nucleotide random UMIs. TCRdb re-called the 5' RACE reads through MiXCR, storing one row per CDR3 protein. Of 75,000 to 80,000 distinct CDR3 sequences in the sample, about 5.2% were seen once. The CDR3 extends over 16 amino acids. Trimming cost V 3 bases and J 4 bases; bases outside gene matches: 7. Germline CDR1 and CDR2: SGHRS and YFSETQ. Sequenced: PBMCs. The rearrangement joins TRBV5-1 to TRBJ1-2; 12 bases are a match to TRBD1. The clonotype was recovered from a woman in her 30s with multiple sclerosis. The CDR3 is CASSSGTGGYGYGYTF. The CDR3 DNA reads TGCGCCAGCAGCTCCGGGACAGGGGGCTACGGCTATGGCTACACCTTC.